A single sample is the source of the 11 T cell receptor beta chains below, sequenced in a study of blood T cell repertoires in COVID-19. Generated by immunoSEQ multiplex PCR, the TCRdb table keeps only in-frame clones and is missing some. The data contain 250,000 to 300,000 clones, about 76% of them singletons. Input material: peripheral blood. All receptors come from a woman in her fifties or sixties with active or convalescent COVID-19.

This chain links TRBV27 with TRBJ1-6; a possible D gene is TRBD1 (5 bases). V was clipped by 5 bases and J by 5 bases, with 10 bases between them. Germline values: CDR1 MNHEY, CDR2 SMNVEV (reference sequence). The CDR3 length is 14 residues. CDR3 DNA sequence: TGTGCCAGCAGTAGGGAGGGGAATAATTCACCCCTCCACTTT. Residues: CASSREGNNSPLHF.

CDR3 sequence: CASSHGTASYEAFF. In DNA, the CDR3 is TGTGCCAGCAGTCACGGGACAGCGTCATATGAAGCTTTCTTT. This sequence joins TRBV6-5 and TRBJ1-1; 7 bases match TRBD1. Germline-derived CDR1 and CDR2 are MNHEY and SVGAGI. This CDR3 spans 14 amino acids. Losses at the gene ends were 5 bases for V and 7 bases for J; bases not matched to a gene: 10.

The chain couples TRBV12-3 or TRBV12-4 to TRBJ1-2; tentatively, D is TRBD1 (5 bases). Trimming pared 3 bases from V and 5 bases from J, leaving 10 bases between. This CDR3 contains 13 residues. CDR3 region: CASSLFRAYGYTF. DNA for the CDR3: TGTGCCAGCAGTTTGTTCAGGGCGTATGGCTACACCTTC.

This chain uses TRBV19 with TRBJ2-1; 10 bases map to TRBD2. With 6 bases clipped from V and 10 bases from J, the junction kept 12 bases outside the gene matches. Germline V gene sequence: CDR1 LNHDA, CDR2 SQIVND (reference sequence). CDR3 size: 15 residues. CDR3 coding DNA: TGTGCCAGTAGGGTTCGCAGCGGGGGGGCATTAGAGCAGTTCTTC. Translated: CASRVRSGGALEQFF.

The chain combines TRBV19 with TRBJ1-3, with D possibly being TRBD1 (5 bases). The germline gives CDR1 LNHDA, CDR2 SQIVND (reference sequence). Trimming stripped 6 bases from V and 0 bases from J, with 12 bases between. CDR3 length: 15 amino acids. The chain's CDR3 is CASRDSTDSGNTIYF. Here the CDR3 DNA reads TGTGCCAGTAGGGATTCGACAGACTCTGGAAACACCATATATTTT. Supplemented by reference TRBV19 and TRBJ1-3, the full variable domain reads DGGITQSPKYLFRKEGQNVTLSCEQNLNHDAMYWYRQDPGQGLRLIYYSQIVNDFQKGDIAEGYSVSREKKESFPLTVTSAQKNPTAFYLCASRDSTDSGNTIYFGEGSWLTVV.

J is TRBJ2-2 and V is TRBV18; 7 nucleotides agree with TRBD1. This CDR3 has 15 residues. V was clipped by 3 bases and J by 1 base; unmatched bases: 2. Germline CDR1 is KGHSH and CDR2 is LQKENI. The CDR3 sequence is CASSPRDRNTGELFF. CDR3 in DNA: TGTGCCAGCTCACCCCGGGACAGGAACACCGGGGAGCTGTTTTTT.

The rearrangement uses TRBV27 and TRBJ2-5, with TRBD2 identical over 8 bases. Trimming took 2 bases from V and 5 from J; bases not matched to a gene: 10. Germline assignment: CDR1 MNHEY and CDR2 SMNVEV (reference sequence). The CDR3 length is 16 residues. DNA for the CDR3: TGTGCCAGCAGTTTACGTTCGGGGGGGCCCGGGGAGACCCAGTACTTC. Its translation: CASSLRSGGPGETQYF.

V usage is TRBV19 and J usage is TRBJ1-2; 7 positions agree with TRBD1. Germline assignment: CDR1 LNHDA and CDR2 SQIVND (reference sequence). CDR3 length: 15 amino acids. J gave up 2 bases and V 3 bases, and 6 bases lay outside the gene matches. The CDR3 nucleotides are TGTGCCAGTAGTATTGACGTAGGGGGCAACTATGGCTACACCTTC. It codes for CASSIDVGGNYGYTF.

The chain joins TRBV18 to TRBJ2-1, with 9 bases aligning to TRBD2. The germline V gene has CDR1 KGHSH and CDR2 LQKENI. With V trimmed by 4 bases and J by 8 bases, 9 bases remained unmatched. This CDR3 comprises 15 residues. CDR3 in amino acids: CASSRSGGYLYEQFF. CDR3 nucleotides: TGTGCCAGCTCACGAAGCGGGGGGTACTTATATGAGCAGTTCTTC.

V and J are TRBV19 and TRBJ1-4; no clear D. This CDR3 is 14 amino acids long. V was cut by 5 bases and J by 5 bases, with 12 bases left in between. CDR1 and CDR2 from the germline V gene are LNHDA and SQIVND (reference sequence). In DNA, the CDR3 is TGTGCCAGTAGTCCCAGTGGGCGAAATGAAAAACTGTTTTTT. It codes for CASSPSGRNEKLFF.

In DNA, the CDR3 is TGTGCCAGCAGCCAAGAGGTCATCAGGAATCAGCCCCAGCATTTT. This gives the protein CASSQEVIRNQPQHF. The gene calls are TRBV4-2 and TRBJ1-5; D remains unclear. The germline V and J ends were trimmed by 0 bases and 4 bases, with 10 bases remaining between them. The germline V gene has CDR1 LGHNA and CDR2 YNFKEQ. CDR3 length equals 15 residues.